The following is a T cell receptor beta chain sequence with its context. Its antigen is unidentified. Unique molecular identifiers tagged the TCR beta cDNA libraries. T cells, roughly 1 to 10 million of them, yielded about 500,000 cDNA molecules. TCRdb processed the PCR reads anew with MiXCR; each CDR3 protein has one entry. Of hundreds of thousands of distinct CDR3 sequences detected, 30% to 45% appear once; the ten largest clones hold around 8%. CDR3 length: 15 residues. Per the germline V gene, CDR1 is LNHNV and CDR2 is YYDKDF (reference sequence). V lost 5 bases, J lost 2 bases, and 15 bases lay in between. The data were obtained in a study of post-analysis software for immune sequencing data. Study in general: Disease courses included relapsing-remitting, secondary progressive and progressive-relapsing multiple sclerosis.

Study-wide findings and caveats: Under F measure analysis, samples from one preparation batch co-clustered strongly. With TRBV5-6, TRBV5-1 and TRBV20-1 included, about 5 TRBV segments were more frequent in patients than in controls.

The sample comprised blood. The genes are TRBV15 and TRBJ2-5; a possible D gene is TRBD1 (6 bases). The clonotype originates from a girl aged 2 to 9 with multiple sclerosis. The CDR3 DNA reads TGTGCCACCAGCCCCCGGCCAGGGGCACAAGAGACCCAGTACTTC. Residues: CATSPRPGAQETQYF. The full variable domain, its missing parts supplied by reference TRBV15 and TRBJ2-5, is DAMVIQNPRYQVTQFGKPVTLSCSQTLNHNVMYWYQQKSSQAPKLLFHYYDKDFNNEADTPDNFQSRRPNTSFCFLDIRSPGLGDTAMYLCATSPRPGAQETQYFGPGTRLLVL.